This T cell receptor (beta chain) originates from a study of tumor-infiltrating lymphocytes in primary liver carcinoma. About the study: Staging placed the tumors at T1-T3 N0M0, and they measured about 4.2 to 10 cm across.

Joint extraction of RNA and DNA used roughly 17-32 mg of bulk tissue that was unsorted. Patients in the cohort were treatment-naive and living with chronic HBV infection. Sampling was performed at five separate regions of each tumor. As regards this clonotype: Antigen: not known.

General study results and limits: Pairs comparing tumor with adjacent tissue or blood overlapped less than pairs drawn from tumor regions.

Starting material of about 480 ng total RNA yielded TCR beta cDNA via a constant-region primer. Three nested multiplex PCR rounds, a slightly modified ARM-PCR method, built the TCR beta libraries. TCRdb recomputed calls from the multiplex PCR reads with MiXCR, one row per CDR3 protein. The table has roughly 120,000 distinct CDR3 sequences, 55% to 75% seen once; the top ten hold approximately 8%. The specimen sequenced was liver tumor tissue from sampling region 3. The subset denotes: tumor region T3, left-lateral pole. The sequence was obtained from a woman aged 55-69 years with primary liver carcinoma and hepatitis B virus infection.

The CDR3 DNA sequence: TGCGCCAGCAGCTTGGCCTTCAATGAGCAGTTCTTC. Encoded protein: CASSLAFNEQFF. The chain links TRBV5-1 to TRBJ2-1; D gene uncertain. V was shortened by 0 bases and J by 6 bases, with 4 bases between the two germline ends. Per the germline V gene, CDR1 is SGHRS and CDR2 is YFSETQ. This CDR3 has 12 amino acids.